This entry is about one T cell receptor (beta chain). Its cognate antigen is unknown. Every isolated RNA sample was fully reverse transcribed, so sequencing captured expressed TCRB transcripts. Measured with immunoSEQ multiplex PCR; TCRdb has only the in-frame clones, and not every one. Of 500,000 to 700,000 clones listed, roughly a sixth are singletons. The sample comes from a study of beta chain features in type 1 diabetes. General study results and limits: Using cDNA template may skew counts toward highly expressing activated cells. A pattern of fewer insertions and more deletions at VDJ junctions was seen in type 1 diabetes patients.

Populations obtained by sorting all exceeded 95% purity. The CDR3 extends over 15 amino acids. Per the germline V gene, CDR1 is KGHSH and CDR2 is LQKENI. V was cut by 6 bases and J by 0 bases, with 12 bases left in between. The TCR comes from a young man in good health. This rearrangement joins TRBV18 to TRBJ1-3; D is perhaps TRBD1 (6 bases). The specimen sequenced was naive CD4+ T cells from blood. The DNA of the CDR3 is TGTGCCAGCTCGAAACAGGGAGTCTCTGGAAACACCATATATTTT. The encoded protein is CASSKQGVSGNTIYF.